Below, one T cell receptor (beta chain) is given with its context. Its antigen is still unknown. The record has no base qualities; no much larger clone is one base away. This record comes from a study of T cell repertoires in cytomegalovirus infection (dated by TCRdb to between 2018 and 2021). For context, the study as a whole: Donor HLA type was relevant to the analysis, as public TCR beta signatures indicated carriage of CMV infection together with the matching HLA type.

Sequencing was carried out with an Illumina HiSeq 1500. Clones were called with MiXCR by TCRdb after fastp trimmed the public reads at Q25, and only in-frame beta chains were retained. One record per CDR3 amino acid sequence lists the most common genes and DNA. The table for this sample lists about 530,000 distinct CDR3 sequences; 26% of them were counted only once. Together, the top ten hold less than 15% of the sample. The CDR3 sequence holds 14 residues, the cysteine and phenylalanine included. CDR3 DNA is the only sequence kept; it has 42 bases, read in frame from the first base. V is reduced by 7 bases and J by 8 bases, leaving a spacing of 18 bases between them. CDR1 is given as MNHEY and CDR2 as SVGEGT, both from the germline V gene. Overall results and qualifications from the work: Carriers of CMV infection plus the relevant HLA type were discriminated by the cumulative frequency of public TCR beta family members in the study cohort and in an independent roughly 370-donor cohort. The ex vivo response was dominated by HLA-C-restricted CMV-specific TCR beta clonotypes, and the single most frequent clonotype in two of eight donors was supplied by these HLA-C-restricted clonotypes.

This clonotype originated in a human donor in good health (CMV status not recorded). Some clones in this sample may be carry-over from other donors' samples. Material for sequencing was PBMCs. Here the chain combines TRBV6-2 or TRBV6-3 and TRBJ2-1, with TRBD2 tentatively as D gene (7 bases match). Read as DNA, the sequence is TGTGCCAGCAAGGGGAGGGACACCGTGGATGAGCAGTTCTTC. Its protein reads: CASKGRDTVDEQFF.